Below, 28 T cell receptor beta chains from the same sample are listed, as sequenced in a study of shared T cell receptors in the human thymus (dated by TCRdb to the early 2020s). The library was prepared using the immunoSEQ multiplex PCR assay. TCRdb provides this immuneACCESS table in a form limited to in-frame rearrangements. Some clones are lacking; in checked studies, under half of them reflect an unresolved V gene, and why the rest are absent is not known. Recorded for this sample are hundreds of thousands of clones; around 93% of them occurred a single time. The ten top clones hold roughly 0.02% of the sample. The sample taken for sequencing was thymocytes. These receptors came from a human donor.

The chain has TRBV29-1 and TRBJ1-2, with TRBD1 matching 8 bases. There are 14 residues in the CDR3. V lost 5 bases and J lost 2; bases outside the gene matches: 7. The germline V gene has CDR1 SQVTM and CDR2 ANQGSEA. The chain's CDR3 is CSVYNRGWNYGYTF. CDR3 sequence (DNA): TGCAGCGTTTATAACAGGGGGTGGAACTATGGCTACACCTTC.

CDR3 sequence reads: CASRRDRDNYGYTF. The CDR3 DNA sequence: TGTGCCAGCAGGAGGGACAGGGACAACTATGGCTACACCTTC. The rearrangement uses TRBV27 and TRBJ1-2; 9 bases align to TRBD1. The CDR3 contains 14 residues. Germline V gene data show CDR1 as MNHEY and CDR2 as SMNVEV (reference sequence). V was pared by 6 bases and J by 2 bases, with 4 bases of the junction left unmatched.

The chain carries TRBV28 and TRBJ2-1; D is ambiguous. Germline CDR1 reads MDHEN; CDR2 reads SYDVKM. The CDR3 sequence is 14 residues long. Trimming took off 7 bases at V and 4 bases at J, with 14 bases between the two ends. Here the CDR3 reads CASTETGSYNEQFF. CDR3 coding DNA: TGTGCCAGCACCGAGACTGGGTCGTACAATGAGCAGTTCTTC.

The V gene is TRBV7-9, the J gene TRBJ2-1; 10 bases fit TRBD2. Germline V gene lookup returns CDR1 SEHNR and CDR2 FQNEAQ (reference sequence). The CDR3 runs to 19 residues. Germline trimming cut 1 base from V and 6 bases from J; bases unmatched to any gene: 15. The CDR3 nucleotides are TGTGCCAGCAGCTTAGGAGGGGCTAGCGGGAGATCTGCCCCCAATGAGCAGTTCTTC. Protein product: CASSLGGASGRSAPNEQFF.

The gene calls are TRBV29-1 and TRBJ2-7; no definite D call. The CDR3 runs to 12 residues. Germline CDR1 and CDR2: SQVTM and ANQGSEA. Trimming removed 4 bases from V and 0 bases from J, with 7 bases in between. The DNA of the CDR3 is TGCAGCGTTGGAGTCAGCTCCTACGAGCAGTACTTC. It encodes CSVGVSSYEQYF.

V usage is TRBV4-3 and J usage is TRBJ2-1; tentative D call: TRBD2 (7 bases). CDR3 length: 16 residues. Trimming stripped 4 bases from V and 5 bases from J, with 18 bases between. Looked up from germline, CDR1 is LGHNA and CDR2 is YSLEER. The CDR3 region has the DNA TGCGCCAGCAGCCCGTGGGGGGGGGCTTCCGACAATGAGCAGTTCTTC. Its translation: CASSPWGGASDNEQFF.

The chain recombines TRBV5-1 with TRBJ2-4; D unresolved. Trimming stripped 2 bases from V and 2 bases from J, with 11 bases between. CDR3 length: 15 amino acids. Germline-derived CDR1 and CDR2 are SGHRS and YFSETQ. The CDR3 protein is CASSLQKSTKNIQYF. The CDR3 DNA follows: TGCGCCAGCAGCTTACAGAAGTCAACCAAAAACATTCAGTACTTC. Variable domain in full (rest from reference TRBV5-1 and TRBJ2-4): KAGVTQTPRYLIKTRGQQVTLSCSPISGHRSVSWYQQTPGQGLQFLFEYFSETQRNKGNFPGRFSGRQFSNSRSEMNVSTLELGDSALYLCASSLQKSTKNIQYFGAGTRLSVL.

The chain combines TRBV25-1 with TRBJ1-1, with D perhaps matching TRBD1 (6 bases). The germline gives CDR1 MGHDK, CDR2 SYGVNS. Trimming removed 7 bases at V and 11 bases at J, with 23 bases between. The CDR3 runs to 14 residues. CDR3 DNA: TGTGCCAGCAAGGGGGACCCCGCGTCTCAGTTGGCTTTCTTT. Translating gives CASKGDPASQLAFF.

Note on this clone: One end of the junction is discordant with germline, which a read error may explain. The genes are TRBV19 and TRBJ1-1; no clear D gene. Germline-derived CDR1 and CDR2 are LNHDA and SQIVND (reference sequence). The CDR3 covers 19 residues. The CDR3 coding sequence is TGTGCCAGTAGTATAAGGGCAAATAAAGGTCCTCGACGGAACCCTGAAGCTTTCTTT. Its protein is CASSIRANKGPRRNPEAFF.

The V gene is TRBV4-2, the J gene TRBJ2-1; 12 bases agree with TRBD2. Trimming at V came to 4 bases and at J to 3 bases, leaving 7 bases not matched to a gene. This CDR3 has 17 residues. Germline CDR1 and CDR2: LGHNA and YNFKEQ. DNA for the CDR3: TGTGCCAGCAGCCTAGACGAGACTAGCGGGAGCTACAATGAGCAGTTCTTC. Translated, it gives CASSLDETSGSYNEQFF.

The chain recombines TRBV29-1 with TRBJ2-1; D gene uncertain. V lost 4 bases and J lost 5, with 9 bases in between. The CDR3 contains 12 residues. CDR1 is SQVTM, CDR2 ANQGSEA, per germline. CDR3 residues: CSVVPLNNEQFF. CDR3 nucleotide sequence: TGCAGCGTTGTCCCTCTAAACAATGAGCAGTTCTTC.

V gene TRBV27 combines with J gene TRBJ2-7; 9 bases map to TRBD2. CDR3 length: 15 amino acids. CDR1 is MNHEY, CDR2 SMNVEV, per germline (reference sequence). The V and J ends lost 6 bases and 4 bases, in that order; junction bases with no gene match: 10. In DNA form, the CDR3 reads TGTGCCAGCAGACCGACTAGCGGCACCTATTACGAGCAGTACTTC. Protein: CASRPTSGTYYEQYF.

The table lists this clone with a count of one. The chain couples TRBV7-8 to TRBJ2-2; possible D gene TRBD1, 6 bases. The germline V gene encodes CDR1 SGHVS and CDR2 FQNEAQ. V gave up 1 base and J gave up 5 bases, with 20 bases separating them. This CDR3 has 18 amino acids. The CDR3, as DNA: TGTGCCAGCAGCTTAGTACGAGAACTTGCCGGGACAACCGGGGAGCTGTTTTTT. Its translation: CASSLVRELAGTTGELFF.

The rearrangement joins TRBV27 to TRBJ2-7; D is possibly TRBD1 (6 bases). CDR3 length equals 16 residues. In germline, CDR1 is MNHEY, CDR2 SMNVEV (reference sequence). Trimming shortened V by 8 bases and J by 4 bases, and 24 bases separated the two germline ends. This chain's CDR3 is CASGHPNRVEAYEQYF. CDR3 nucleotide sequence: TGTGCCAGCGGTCACCCAAACAGGGTAGAGGCGTACGAGCAGTACTTC.

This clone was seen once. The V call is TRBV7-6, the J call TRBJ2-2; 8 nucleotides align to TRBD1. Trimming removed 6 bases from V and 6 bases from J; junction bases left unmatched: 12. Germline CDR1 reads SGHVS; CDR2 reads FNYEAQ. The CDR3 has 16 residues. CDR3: CASSTPVDRVPGELFF. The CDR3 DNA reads TGTGCCAGCAGTACTCCTGTGGACAGGGTACCCGGGGAGCTGTTTTTT.

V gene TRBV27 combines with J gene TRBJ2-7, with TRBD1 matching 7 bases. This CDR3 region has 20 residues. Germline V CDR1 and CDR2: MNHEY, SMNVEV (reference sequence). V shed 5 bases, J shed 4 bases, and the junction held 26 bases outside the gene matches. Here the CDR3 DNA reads TGTGCCAGCAGTAAACGAGTTGTGTGGAGCGACAGGGACCTCCCTTACGAGCAGTACTTC. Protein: CASSKRVVWSDRDLPYEQYF.

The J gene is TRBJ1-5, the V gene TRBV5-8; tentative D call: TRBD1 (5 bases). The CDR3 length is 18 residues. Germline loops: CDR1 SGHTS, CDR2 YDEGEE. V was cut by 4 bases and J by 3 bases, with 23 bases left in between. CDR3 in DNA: TGTGCCAGCAGCCAAGATCGTGGGTCCGGGGCAGCCAATCAGCCCCAGCATTTT. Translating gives CASSQDRGSGAANQPQHF.

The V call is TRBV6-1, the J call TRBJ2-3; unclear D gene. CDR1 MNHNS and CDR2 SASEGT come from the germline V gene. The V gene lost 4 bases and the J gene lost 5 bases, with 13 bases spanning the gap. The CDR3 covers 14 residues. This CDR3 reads CASSAGCQKDTQYF. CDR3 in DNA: TGTGCCAGCAGTGCGGGTTGCCAAAAAGATACGCAGTATTTT.

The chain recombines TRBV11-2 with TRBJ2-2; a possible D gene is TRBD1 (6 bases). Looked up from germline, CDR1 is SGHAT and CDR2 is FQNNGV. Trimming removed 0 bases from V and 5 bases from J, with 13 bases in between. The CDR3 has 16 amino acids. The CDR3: CASSLDRGLGTGELFF. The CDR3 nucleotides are TGTGCCAGCAGCTTAGATAGGGGGTTGGGAACCGGGGAGCTGTTTTTT.

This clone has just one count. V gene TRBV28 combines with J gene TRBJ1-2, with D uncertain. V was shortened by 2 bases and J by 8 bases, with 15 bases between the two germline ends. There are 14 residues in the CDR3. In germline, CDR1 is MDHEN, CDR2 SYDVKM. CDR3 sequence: CASSLTSGPWGYTF. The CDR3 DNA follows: TGTGCCAGCAGTTTAACCTCAGGCCCCTGGGGCTACACCTTC.

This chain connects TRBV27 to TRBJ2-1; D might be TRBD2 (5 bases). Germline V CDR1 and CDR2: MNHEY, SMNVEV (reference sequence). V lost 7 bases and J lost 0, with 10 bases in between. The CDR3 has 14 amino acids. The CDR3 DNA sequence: TGTGCCAGCAAGGTTAGCGTCTCCTACAATGAGCAGTTCTTC. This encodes CASKVSVSYNEQFF.

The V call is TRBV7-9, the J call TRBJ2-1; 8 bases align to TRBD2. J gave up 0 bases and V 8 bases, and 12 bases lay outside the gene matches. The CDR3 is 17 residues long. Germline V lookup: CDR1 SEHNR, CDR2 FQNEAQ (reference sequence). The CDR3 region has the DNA TGTGCCAGCGGGATCGACAAAGCGGGAGACTCCTACAATGAGCAGTTCTTC. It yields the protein CASGIDKAGDSYNEQFF.

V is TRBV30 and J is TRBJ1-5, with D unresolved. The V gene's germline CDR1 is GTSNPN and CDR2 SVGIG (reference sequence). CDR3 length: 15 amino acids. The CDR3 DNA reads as TGTGCTGGCCGGAACGAAGGGCGACGGGATCAGCCCCAGCATTTT. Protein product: CAGRNEGRRDQPQHF.

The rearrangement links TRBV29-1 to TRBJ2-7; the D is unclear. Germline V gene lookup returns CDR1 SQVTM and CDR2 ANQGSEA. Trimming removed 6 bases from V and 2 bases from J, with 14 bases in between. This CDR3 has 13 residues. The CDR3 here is CSVFSGPPYEQYF. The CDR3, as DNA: TGCAGCGTGTTCTCTGGTCCACCCTACGAGCAGTACTTC.

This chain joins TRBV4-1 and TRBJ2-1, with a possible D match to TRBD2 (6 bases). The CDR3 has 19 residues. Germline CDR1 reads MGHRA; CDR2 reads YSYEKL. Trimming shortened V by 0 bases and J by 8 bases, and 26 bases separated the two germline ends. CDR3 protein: CASSQDAVRGLTYWDEQFF. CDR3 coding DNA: TGCGCCAGCAGCCAAGATGCCGTGAGGGGACTCACTTACTGGGATGAGCAGTTCTTC.

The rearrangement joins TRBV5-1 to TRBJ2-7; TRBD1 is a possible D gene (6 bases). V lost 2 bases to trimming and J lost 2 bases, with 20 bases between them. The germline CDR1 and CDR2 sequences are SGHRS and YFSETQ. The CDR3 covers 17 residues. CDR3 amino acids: CASSFKSDRYTTYEQYF. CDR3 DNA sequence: TGCGCCAGCAGCTTTAAAAGCGACAGGTATACAACCTACGAGCAGTACTTC. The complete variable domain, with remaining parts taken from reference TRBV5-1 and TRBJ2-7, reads KAGVTQTPRYLIKTRGQQVTLSCSPISGHRSVSWYQQTPGQGLQFLFEYFSETQRNKGNFPGRFSGRQFSNSRSEMNVSTLELGDSALYLCASSFKSDRYTTYEQYFGPGTRLTVT.

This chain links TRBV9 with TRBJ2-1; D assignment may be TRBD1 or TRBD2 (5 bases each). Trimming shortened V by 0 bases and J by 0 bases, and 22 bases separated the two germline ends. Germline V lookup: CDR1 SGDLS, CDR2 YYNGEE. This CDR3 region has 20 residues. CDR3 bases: TGTGCCAGCAGCGTAGAGGCCCGGACTCGGCTGGGGGTCTCCTACAATGAGCAGTTCTTC. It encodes CASSVEARTRLGVSYNEQFF.

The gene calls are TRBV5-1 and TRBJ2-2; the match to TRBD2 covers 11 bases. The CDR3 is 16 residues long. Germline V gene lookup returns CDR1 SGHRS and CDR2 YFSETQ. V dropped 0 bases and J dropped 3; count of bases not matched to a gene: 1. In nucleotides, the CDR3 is TGCGCCAGCAGCTTGGGACTAGCGGGACACACCGGGGAGCTGTTTTTT. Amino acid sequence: CASSLGLAGHTGELFF.